The entry that follows covers one TCR beta chain sequence. The data stem from a study of blood T cell repertoires in COVID-19. The protocol was immunoSEQ multiplex PCR, while the TCRdb copy is restricted to in-frame clones and leaves out a portion. The data hold approximately 120,000 clones, with more than 80% observed a single time. Looked up from germline, CDR1 is LGHNA and CDR2 is YSLEER. J lost 0 bases, V lost 4 bases, and 3 bases had no gene match. The CDR3 extends over 16 amino acids. Sample: peripheral blood. The receptor was derived from a human donor in a cohort sampled during active COVID-19. This rearrangement joins TRBV4-3 to TRBJ2-3; 11 nucleotides match TRBD2. CDR3 DNA sequence: TGCGCCAGCAGCCGGGGACTAGCGGAGAGCACAGATACGCAGTATTTT. Encoded protein: CASSRGLAESTDTQYF.